These 12 T cell receptor beta chains were sequenced from one sample in a study of T cell responses to AZD1222 COVID-19 vaccine. Clones were sequenced by immunoSEQ multiplex PCR, and TCRdb holds only the in-frame ones, with some missing. The sample lists 100,000 to 150,000 clones; roughly 89% were seen once. The sample in question was peripheral blood, obtained on day 0 of AZD1222 vaccination. The origin of the receptors is an adult in good health.

The rearrangement links TRBV3-1 (or the pseudogene TRBV3-2) to TRBJ1-6; no reliable D call. CDR1 is LGHDT and CDR2 is YNNKEL in the germline V gene (reference sequence). The CDR3 sequence is 14 residues long. Trimming stripped 1 base from V and 6 bases from J, with 7 bases between. The CDR3 DNA is TGTGCCAGCAGCCAAGCGGTCCTTAATTCACCCCTCCACTTT. It specifies CASSQAVLNSPLHF.

The chain couples TRBV12-3 or TRBV12-4 to TRBJ2-5; D may correspond to TRBD1 or TRBD2 (5 bases each). Trimming shortened V by 5 bases and J by 7 bases, and 14 bases separated the two germline ends. The CDR3 extends over 13 amino acids. The CDR3 nucleotides read TGTGCCAGCAGTGGGACCCAGCCTTGGACCCAGTACTTC. It codes for CASSGTQPWTQYF.

In this sample, this clone turned up once. A junction boundary mismatches the germline segment, possibly from a read error. The chain couples TRBV7-8 to TRBJ1-2; the D is unclear. Germline V gives CDR1 SGHVS, CDR2 FQNEAQ. CDR3 length: 17 amino acids. CDR3 DNA sequence: TGTGCCAACAGCTTAGCGTCCGCTCTTGTATCTAACTATGGCTACACCTTC. The encoded protein is CANSLASALVSNYGYTF. The variable domain in full, with the rest retrieved from reference TRBV7-8 and TRBJ1-2, is GAGVSQSPRYKVAKRGQDVALRCDPISGHVSLFWYQQALGQGPEFLTYFQNEAQLDKSGLPSDRFFAERPEGSVSTLKIQRTQQEDSAVYLCANSLASALVSNYGYTFGSGTRLTVV.

This sequence joins TRBV9 and TRBJ1-2; D is unclear. The CDR3 length is 15 residues. CDR1 SGDLS and CDR2 YYNGEE come from the germline V gene. Trimming shortened V by 1 base and J by 3 bases, and 13 bases separated the two germline ends. The CDR3 sequence is CASSVSPVPDYGYTF. As DNA, the CDR3 is TGTGCCAGCAGCGTATCTCCGGTTCCAGACTATGGCTACACCTTC.

The J gene is TRBJ2-7, the V gene TRBV7-9; tentative D call: TRBD2 (6 bases). V was pared by 11 bases and J by 3 bases, with 14 bases between. There are 12 residues in the CDR3. Germline V lookup: CDR1 SEHNR, CDR2 FQNEAQ (reference sequence). The DNA for the CDR3 is TGTGCCTCCACCTCGGAGGGCTACGAGCAGTACTTC. Translating it yields CASTSEGYEQYF.

The J gene is TRBJ1-1, the V gene TRBV6-2 or TRBV6-3, with D hard to call. The germline V gene has CDR1 MNHEY and CDR2 SVGEGT. The CDR3 runs to 14 residues. Trimming stripped 2 bases from V and 7 bases from J, with 14 bases between. This CDR3 is CASSYGWESVEAFF. The CDR3 DNA sequence: TGTGCCAGCAGTTACGGGTGGGAATCTGTTGAAGCTTTCTTT.

This chain uses TRBV13 with TRBJ1-1, with 8 bases fitting TRBD1. J was trimmed by 9 bases and V by 1 base; bases with no gene match: 7. Germline V gives CDR1 PRHDT, CDR2 FYEKMQ (reference sequence). This CDR3 is 14 amino acids long. The CDR3 coding sequence is TGTGCCAGCAGCTTAGATGGCGGACAGGGTCAAGCTTTCTTT. This translates into CASSLDGGQGQAFF.

In its sample, this clone was seen a few times. The V gene is TRBV5-8, the J gene TRBJ2-7, with 7 positions matching TRBD2. CDR1 and CDR2 from the germline V gene are SGHTS and YDEGEE. The CDR3 totals 13 residues. V lost 5 bases and J lost 6; bases outside the gene matches: 8. The CDR3 bases are TGTGCCAGCAGTATGGGGGGGAGGTCCGAGCAGTACTTC. It yields the protein CASSMGGRSEQYF.

The chain employs TRBV7-8 and TRBJ1-4; D unresolved. The CDR3 covers 16 residues. Germline V gives CDR1 SGHVS, CDR2 FQNEAQ. Trimming took 2 bases from V and 0 from J, leaving 10 bases between them. CDR3 bases: TGTGCCAGCAGCTTAAATTCTATCACAACTAATGAAAAACTGTTTTTT. Residues: CASSLNSITTNEKLFF. Looking up the rest from reference TRBV7-8 and TRBJ1-4 gives the full variable domain: GAGVSQSPRYKVAKRGQDVALRCDPISGHVSLFWYQQALGQGPEFLTYFQNEAQLDKSGLPSDRFFAERPEGSVSTLKIQRTQQEDSAVYLCASSLNSITTNEKLFFGSGTQLSVL.

CDR3 protein: CASTGQGFVSPLHF. CDR3 DNA: TGTGCCAGCACCGGACAGGGGTTTGTGTCACCCCTCCACTTT. The V and J genes are TRBV6-5 and TRBJ1-6; TRBD1 matches 9 bases. Germline loops: CDR1 MNHEY, CDR2 SVGAGI. J lost 10 bases, V lost 7 bases, and 8 bases had no gene match. The CDR3 length is 14 residues.

The CDR3, as DNA: TGTGCCAGCACGACAGCTTATGGCTACACCTTC. It is translated as CASTTAYGYTF. This chain uses TRBV6-6 with TRBJ1-2; possible D gene TRBD1, 5 bases. V was shortened by 7 bases and J by 5 bases, with 8 bases between the two germline ends. This CDR3 has 11 amino acids. The germline gives CDR1 MNHNY, CDR2 SVGAGI (reference sequence).

V and J are TRBV7-7 and TRBJ2-5; 7 nucleotides align to TRBD2. CDR3 length equals 15 residues. From germline, CDR1 is SSHAT and CDR2 FNYEAQ (reference sequence). The ends lost 5 bases at V and 2 bases at J; junction bases unmatched: 8. CDR3 in amino acids: CASSPGWGGQETQYF. DNA of the CDR3: TGTGCCAGCAGCCCGGGGTGGGGGGGACAAGAGACCCAGTACTTC.